The rows below give T cell receptor beta chains drawn from one sample of a study of blood T cells in healthy people across ages. TCRdb called the 5' RACE reads again in MiXCR, with one record for every CDR3 protein. Of some 710,000 distinct CDR3 sequences in the sample, less than 60% were seen once. The specimen sequenced was blood. Receptors originate from a man older than 75 in good health. The CDR3 runs from the conserved cysteine through the conserved F or W. Fields, in order: CDR3 DNA, CDR3 protein, D gene, clone size, V gene, J gene. The D gene is left open where the match is weak. Expanded clones get a size class; other rows say once, few or many, or leave the size out.

CDR3 DNA: TGTGCCAGCAGCGGTCAGGGGCCCGATACGCAGTATTTT
CDR3 protein: CASSGQGPDTQYF
D gene: -
clone size: -
V gene: TRBV9
J gene: TRBJ2-3

CDR3 DNA: TGCAGTGCTAGAGCCGGGGGGAGGGCTAATTCACCCCTCCACTTT
CDR3 protein: CSARAGGRANSPLHF
D gene: -
clone size: -
V gene: TRBV20-1
J gene: TRBJ1-6

CDR3 DNA: TGCAGTGCTAGTATAAGCGGGAGTGGTCTTGGGGAGACCCAGTACTTC
CDR3 protein: CSASISGSGLGETQYF
D gene: TRBD2
clone size: few
V gene: TRBV20-1
J gene: TRBJ2-5

CDR3 DNA: TGTGCTAGCAGTCCGACTAGCGGGAGCGCCGCCCAGTACTTC
CDR3 protein: CASSPTSGSAAQYF
D gene: TRBD2
clone size: -
V gene: TRBV27
J gene: TRBJ2-5

CDR3 DNA: TGTGCCAGCAGCTTAGAATACGAGACTGCAGGCTACAATGAGCAGTTCTTC
CDR3 protein: CASSLEYETAGYNEQFF
D gene: -
clone size: -
V gene: TRBV7-2
J gene: TRBJ2-1

CDR3 DNA: TGTGCCAGCAGTAAAAAGACTAGCGGGCCGTACGAGCAGTACTTC
CDR3 protein: CASSKKTSGPYEQYF
D gene: TRBD2
clone size: -
V gene: TRBV2
J gene: TRBJ2-7

CDR3 DNA: TGTGCCAGCAGTCCCGCGGGACGGCTTTATGGCTACACCTTC
CDR3 protein: CASSPAGRLYGYTF
D gene: -
clone size: -
V gene: TRBV27
J gene: TRBJ1-2

CDR3 DNA: TGTGCCTGGACTAGCGGGAGTTACAATGAGCAGTTCTTC
CDR3 protein: CAWTSGSYNEQFF
D gene: TRBD2
clone size: -
V gene: TRBV30
J gene: TRBJ2-1

CDR3 DNA: TGTGCCATCAGGACAAGGGTCGACGCCAACACCGGGGAGCTGTTTTTT
CDR3 protein: CAIRTRVDANTGELFF
D gene: -
clone size: -
V gene: TRBV10-3
J gene: TRBJ2-2

CDR3 DNA: TGTGCCAGGGGGACTAGCGGGAGCTACGAGCAGTACTTC
CDR3 protein: CARGTSGSYEQYF
D gene: TRBD2
clone size: -
V gene: TRBV2
J gene: TRBJ2-7

CDR3 DNA: TGTGCCAGCAGCTCGTGGGACAGCCCCTCAACCCAAGAGACCCAGTACTTC
CDR3 protein: CASSSWDSPSTQETQYF
D gene: TRBD1
clone size: -
V gene: TRBV13
J gene: TRBJ2-5

CDR3 DNA: TGTGCCATCAGCCTAGAATTTACAGGGGCGGTCGGGGAGCTGTTTTTT
CDR3 protein: CAISLEFTGAVGELFF
D gene: TRBD1
clone size: -
V gene: TRBV10-3
J gene: TRBJ2-2

CDR3 DNA: TGCAGTGCTAACCTCCGGGCCTATTTCGAGCAGTACTTC
CDR3 protein: CSANLRAYFEQYF
D gene: -
clone size: many
V gene: TRBV20-1
J gene: TRBJ2-7

CDR3 DNA: TGTGCCACCAGTGACCCCTCTATGGCGAACCAAGAGACCCAGTACTTC
CDR3 protein: CATSDPSMANQETQYF
D gene: -
clone size: -
V gene: TRBV24-1
J gene: TRBJ2-5

CDR3 DNA: TGTGCCAGCAGCTTGGGGTGGAGCACTGAAGCTTTCTTT
CDR3 protein: CASSLGWSTEAFF
D gene: -
clone size: -
V gene: TRBV5-5
J gene: TRBJ1-1

CDR3 DNA: TGCGCCAGCAGCTTCACAGATTACGACTATGGCTACACCTTC
CDR3 protein: CASSFTDYDYGYTF
D gene: -
clone size: -
V gene: TRBV5-1
J gene: TRBJ1-2

CDR3 DNA: TGTGCCAGCAGAAGTCAACCAGGGGCAGATACGCAGTATTTT
CDR3 protein: CASRSQPGADTQYF
D gene: -
clone size: -
V gene: TRBV12-3/TRBV12-4
J gene: TRBJ2-3

CDR3 DNA: TGTGCCAGCAGCGTAGTGGCTAGCGGGAGGGGTAGGAATGAGCAGTTCTTC
CDR3 protein: CASSVVASGRGRNEQFF
D gene: TRBD2
clone size: many
V gene: TRBV9
J gene: TRBJ2-1

CDR3 DNA: TGTGCCAGTAGTATTAGGGCGGGAGATCGGAATGAGCAGTTCTTC
CDR3 protein: CASSIRAGDRNEQFF
D gene: TRBD2
clone size: once
V gene: TRBV19
J gene: TRBJ2-1

CDR3 DNA: TGTGCCACCGAGACTACTTACAATGAGCAGTTCTTC
CDR3 protein: CATETTYNEQFF
D gene: -
clone size: -
V gene: TRBV6-1
J gene: TRBJ2-1

CDR3 DNA: TGTGCCAGCATCGGAACCGGGACCAAGAACACTGAAGCTTTCTTT
CDR3 protein: CASIGTGTKNTEAFF
D gene: -
clone size: few
V gene: TRBV12-3/TRBV12-4
J gene: TRBJ1-1

CDR3 DNA: TGTGCCAGCTCATTATCCGGGACAGGATCTTCTGAAGCTTTCTTT
CDR3 protein: CASSLSGTGSSEAFF
D gene: TRBD1
clone size: many
V gene: TRBV18
J gene: TRBJ1-1

CDR3 DNA: TGTGCCAGCAGCCAGCCTCGGGACACTGAAGCTTTCTTT
CDR3 protein: CASSQPRDTEAFF
D gene: -
clone size: -
V gene: TRBV11-3
J gene: TRBJ1-1

CDR3 DNA: TGTGCCAGCAGCCGATCGACTAGCGGTGAGCAGTTCTTC
CDR3 protein: CASSRSTSGEQFF
D gene: TRBD2
clone size: -
V gene: TRBV6-5
J gene: TRBJ2-1

CDR3 DNA: TGTGCCAGCGGTACCGGGACTTACTACGAGCAGTACTTC
CDR3 protein: CASGTGTYYEQYF
D gene: -
clone size: -
V gene: TRBV6-2/TRBV6-3
J gene: TRBJ2-7

CDR3 DNA: TGTGCCAGCAGCTTAAGGTCGGCCGCTATTGGCTACACCTTC
CDR3 protein: CASSLRSAAIGYTF
D gene: -
clone size: -
V gene: TRBV11-3
J gene: TRBJ1-2

CDR3 DNA: TGTGTCAGCAGCTTATTGGGGACTAGCGATACGAGAGAGCAGTACTTC
CDR3 protein: CVSSLLGTSDTREQYF
D gene: TRBD2
clone size: -
V gene: TRBV7-3
J gene: TRBJ2-5

CDR3 DNA: TGTGCCAGCAGCTTAGCTCGGGCCCAGTACTTC
CDR3 protein: CASSLARAQYF
D gene: -
clone size: -
V gene: TRBV7-2
J gene: TRBJ2-5

CDR3 DNA: TGTGCCAGCTGCTCCGGGACTATTGCAGATACGCAGTATTTT
CDR3 protein: CASCSGTIADTQYF
D gene: TRBD2
clone size: -
V gene: TRBV27
J gene: TRBJ2-3

CDR3 DNA: TGCGCCAGCAGCCAGCGGGGAAGATCGTCCTACAATGAGCAGTTCTTC
CDR3 protein: CASSQRGRSSYNEQFF
D gene: -
clone size: few
V gene: TRBV4-1
J gene: TRBJ2-1

CDR3 DNA: TGTGCCAGCAGTTTACTCCTAGCGGGAGGGATCGCAGATACGCAGTATTTT
CDR3 protein: CASSLLLAGGIADTQYF
D gene: TRBD2
clone size: few
V gene: TRBV28
J gene: TRBJ2-3

CDR3 DNA: TGCAGTGCTAGAGAAACCGGGACAGGGAATGAAAAACTGTTTTTT
CDR3 protein: CSARETGTGNEKLFF
D gene: TRBD1
clone size: -
V gene: TRBV20-1
J gene: TRBJ1-4

CDR3 DNA: TGTGCCAGCAGACCTCTAGCGGACCGCACAGATACGCAGTATTTT
CDR3 protein: CASRPLADRTDTQYF
D gene: TRBD2
clone size: -
V gene: TRBV28
J gene: TRBJ2-3

CDR3 DNA: TGCGCCAGCAGCTCTACAGGGTCGGGGAACACTGAAGCTTTCTTT
CDR3 protein: CASSSTGSGNTEAFF
D gene: -
clone size: -
V gene: TRBV5-1
J gene: TRBJ1-1

CDR3 DNA: TGTGCCAGCAGCCCAAGCCCCGACAGGGGGTCGAACGAGCAGTACTTC
CDR3 protein: CASSPSPDRGSNEQYF
D gene: TRBD1
clone size: -
V gene: TRBV7-2
J gene: TRBJ2-7

CDR3 DNA: TGTGCCAGCAGTTTTTCAGAGGCTAATAGCAATCAGCCCCAGCATTTT
CDR3 protein: CASSFSEANSNQPQHF
D gene: -
clone size: once
V gene: TRBV12-3/TRBV12-4
J gene: TRBJ1-5

CDR3 DNA: TGCAGCGTTGGCAGGGGGTCCCCCTACGAGCAGTACTTC
CDR3 protein: CSVGRGSPYEQYF
D gene: TRBD1
clone size: many
V gene: TRBV29-1
J gene: TRBJ2-7

CDR3 DNA: TGTGCCAGCAGCCCTATCCTTGGACAGGGGGAGGGCTACACCTTC
CDR3 protein: CASSPILGQGEGYTF
D gene: TRBD1
clone size: -
V gene: TRBV7-8
J gene: TRBJ1-2

CDR3 DNA: TGTGCCAGCAGGAAAGACAGCTACGAGCAGTACTTC
CDR3 protein: CASRKDSYEQYF
D gene: -
clone size: -
V gene: TRBV5-5
J gene: TRBJ2-7

CDR3 DNA: TGTGCCAGCAGCTTAGATTGGGCGGGAGTGTCCTACGAGCAGTACTTC
CDR3 protein: CASSLDWAGVSYEQYF
D gene: TRBD2
clone size: few
V gene: TRBV11-2
J gene: TRBJ2-7

CDR3 DNA: TGTGCCAGCAGCTTAGCGCGGGAGACCCAGTACTTC
CDR3 protein: CASSLARETQYF
D gene: -
clone size: many
V gene: TRBV12-3/TRBV12-4
J gene: TRBJ2-5

CDR3 DNA: TGCAGCGTTGCGACTAGCCAGGAGACCCAGTACTTC
CDR3 protein: CSVATSQETQYF
D gene: TRBD2
clone size: -
V gene: TRBV29-1
J gene: TRBJ2-5